This T cell receptor beta chain derives from a study of T-cell reconstitution after alpha-beta-depleted transplantation in children. This clonotype appeared many times. V lost 4 bases and J lost 4; bases outside the gene matches: 8. This CDR3 has 17 residues. The germline V gene has CDR1 SGHNT and CDR2 YYREEE (reference sequence). Researchers prepared the TCRbeta library using unique molecular identifiers, the study reports. TCRdb itself ran the PCR reads through MiXCR, one entry per CDR3 protein. This sample yields a few hundred thousand distinct CDR3 sequences, of which about a tenth are seen a single time; 28% belongs to the top ten.

Sequenced here: PBMCs, sampled before TCRalphabeta/CD19-depleted stem cell transplant. The gene calls are TRBV5-4 and TRBJ2-7, with 16 bases matching TRBD2. This clonotype was sampled from a child less than two years old with acute myeloid leukemia, due to receive a stem cell transplant. The CDR3 coding sequence is TGTGCCAGCAGCCACGGGACTAGCGGGAGGGCCGAGTACGAGCAGTACTTC. It translates to CASSHGTSGRAEYEQYF.